A single T cell receptor (beta chain) is shown here with its context. Its antigen is unknown. PCR used 60 Vbeta primers and 13 Jbeta primers. TCRdb's table, derived via immunoSEQ multiplex PCR, lists solely in-frame clones and lacks some. The sample lists under 150,000 clones, 67% seen once, with over 6.5% in the top ten. The data are from a study of cytomegalovirus exposure and HLA in healthy donors. Overall study results and limits: A previous analysis found most TCR beta V segments productive roughly 87% or roughly 30% of the time. 87-base-pair reads could not separate some V segments, including TRBV6-2 and TRBV6-3. Researchers catalogued over 150 TCR beta chains as cytomegalovirus-associated.

The germline gives CDR1 WNHNN, CDR2 SYGVQD (reference sequence). Trimming took 0 bases from V and 9 from J; bases not matched to a gene: 17. The CDR3 runs 18 residues. This chain links TRBV10-1 with TRBJ2-1, with 7 bases fitting TRBD2. The specimen was PBMCs. The source of this sequence is a young man in good health and CMV-seropositive. The CDR3 region has the DNA TGCGCCAGCAGTGAGTCGAACAGCGGGATATTGGGCACTGGTGAGCAGTTCTTC. Residues: CASSESNSGILGTGEQFF.